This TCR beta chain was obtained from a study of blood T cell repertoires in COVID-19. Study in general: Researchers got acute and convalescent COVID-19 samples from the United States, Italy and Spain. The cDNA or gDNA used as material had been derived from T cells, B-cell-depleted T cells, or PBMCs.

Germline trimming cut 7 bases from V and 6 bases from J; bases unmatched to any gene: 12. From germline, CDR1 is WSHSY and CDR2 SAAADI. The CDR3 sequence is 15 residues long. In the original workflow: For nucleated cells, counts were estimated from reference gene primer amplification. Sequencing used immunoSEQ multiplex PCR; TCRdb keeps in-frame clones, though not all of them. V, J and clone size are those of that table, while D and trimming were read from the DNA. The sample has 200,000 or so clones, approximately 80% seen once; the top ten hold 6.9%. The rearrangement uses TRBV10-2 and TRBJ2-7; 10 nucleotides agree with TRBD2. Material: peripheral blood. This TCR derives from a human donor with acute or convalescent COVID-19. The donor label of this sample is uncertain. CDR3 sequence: CASNRALAGAGEQYF. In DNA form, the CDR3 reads TGCGCCAGCAACCGCGCCCTAGCGGGAGCTGGCGAGCAGTACTTC.